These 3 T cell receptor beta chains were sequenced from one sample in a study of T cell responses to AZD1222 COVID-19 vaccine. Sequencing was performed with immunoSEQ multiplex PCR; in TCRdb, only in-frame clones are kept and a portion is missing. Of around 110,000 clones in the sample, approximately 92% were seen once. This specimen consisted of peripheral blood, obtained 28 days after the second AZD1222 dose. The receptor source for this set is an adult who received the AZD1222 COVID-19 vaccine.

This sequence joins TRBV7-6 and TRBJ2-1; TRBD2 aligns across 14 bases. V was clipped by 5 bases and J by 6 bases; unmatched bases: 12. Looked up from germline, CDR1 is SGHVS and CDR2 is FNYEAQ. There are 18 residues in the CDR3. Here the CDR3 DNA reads TGTGCCAGCAGCCCCCCCTGGAGACTAGCGGGAGGGCCCAATGAGCAGTTCTTC. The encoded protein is CASSPPWRLAGGPNEQFF.

CDR3 loop: CASSPLRGAYEQYF. CDR3 coding DNA: TGTGCCAGCAGCCCCCTCCGGGGGGCTTACGAGCAGTACTTC. J is TRBJ2-7 and V is TRBV5-6, with a tentative D call TRBD2 (7 bases). Germline values: CDR1 SGHDT, CDR2 YYEEEE. The CDR3 totals 14 residues. V gave up 4 bases and J gave up 4 bases, with 15 bases separating them.

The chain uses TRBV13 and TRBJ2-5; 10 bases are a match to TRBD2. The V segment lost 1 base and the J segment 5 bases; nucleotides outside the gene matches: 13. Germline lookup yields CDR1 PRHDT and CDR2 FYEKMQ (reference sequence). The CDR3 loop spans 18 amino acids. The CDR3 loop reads CASSLASGSRALGETQYF. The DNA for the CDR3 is TGTGCCAGCAGCTTAGCTAGCGGGAGTCGAGCCCTGGGGGAGACCCAGTACTTC.